There are a few counts of the clone carrying this T cell receptor beta chain. Its antigen is unknown. Produced via immunoSEQ multiplex PCR; TCRdb's table is partial and in-frame only. The data hold around 1,000 clones, with around 80% observed a single time. The germline V gene has CDR1 MNHEY and CDR2 SMNVEV (reference sequence). The V end lost 8 bases, the J end lost 1 base, and 14 bases lay between the germline ends. CDR3 length equals 14 residues. The source of the sample is a study of immune cell composition in non-small cell lung cancer. Study-wide results and limits: Lung squamous cell carcinoma tumours had significantly higher top 10 clone scores and productive clonality than lung adenocarcinoma. Adenocarcinomas with higher top tumour-associated clone frequency had more reactive TILs.

V and J are TRBV27 and TRBJ1-2, with D perhaps matching TRBD1 (6 bases). Sequencing was performed on lung tumor tissue. This receptor was taken from a human donor with non-small cell lung cancer. CDR3 protein: CASGMDSLNYGYTF. The CDR3 bases are TGTGCCAGCGGGATGGACAGTCTTAACTATGGCTACACCTTC.